Presented here are 2 T cell receptor beta chains from one specimen sequenced in a study of CD8+ T cells in alopecia areata. A sort of pooled cutaneous lymph node cells used CD4, CD8alpha, NKG2D, NKG2ACE and other stains. RNA extraction was followed by reverse transcription into cDNA, which acted as the sequencing template. Profiling relied on immunoSEQ multiplex PCR, and the TCRdb table lists in-frame clones only, not all of them. This repertoire holds 200,000 to 300,000 clones, and none appear only once. Sequencing was done on a sample of CD4+ T cells sorted from a lymph node. All receptors derive from a C3H/HeJ mouse with alopecia areata. The mouse line has the MHC haplotype H2-k.

Remarks on this clone: Genes and germline are mouse. The observed sequence ends 3 residues before the CDR3 terminus, with the missing tail filled in from the germline J gene. The V call is TRBV31, the J call TRBJ1-6; D gene ambiguous. TRBJ1-6 is noted as an ORF with a role that remains uncertain. This CDR3 is built from 14 residues. The germline V and J ends were trimmed by 1 base and 0 bases, with 4 bases remaining between them. Germline CDR1 GKSSPN, CDR2 SITVG. The covered CDR3 bases are TGTGCCTGGAGTCAATATTCCTATAATTCGCCC. It yields the protein CAWSQYSYNSP. The whole CDR3 sequence reads CAWSQYSYNSPLYF.

About this clone itself: Any gene name here is a mouse gene name. The read terminates 4 residues ahead of where the CDR3 ends, so the germline J gene completes it. This sample also contains other DNA sequences that code for the same CDR3. The chain employs TRBV19 and TRBJ1-2; D perhaps matches TRBD1 (5 bases). There are 12 residues in the CDR3. CDR1 is FNHDT, CDR2 SITEND, per germline (reference sequence). V lost 5 bases and J lost 1, with 6 bases in between. The covered CDR3 bases are TGTGCCAGCAGCCAGGGAAACTCC. This translates into CASSQGNS. The whole CDR3 protein is CASSQGNSDYTF.